The clone carrying this TCR beta chain was picked up many times. These data come from a study of blood T cells in healthy people across ages. A second PCR of 7 to 11 cycles used a sample-barcoded 5' primer and a J-beta primer mix. Every single cDNA molecule received a tag from a template-switch adaptor with 12 random nucleotides. TCRdb re-analysed the 5' RACE reads in MiXCR, keeping a single row per CDR3 protein. The table has some 890,000 distinct CDR3 sequences, approximately 32% seen once. The sample, about 9.2 milliliters of peripheral blood, was drawn from each donor. Per the germline V gene, CDR1 is SGDLS and CDR2 is YYNGEE. V gave up 0 bases and J gave up 6 bases; unmatched junction bases: 4. The length of the CDR3 is 14 residues. The same specimen was also included in a second study, on T cells of mothers and their children. From that paper: Second-PCR primer M1S introduced sample barcodes and 2-4 random nucleotides.

Sequenced sample: blood. This chain joins TRBV9 and TRBJ2-3, with 7 bases aligning to TRBD1. This receptor was obtained from a woman aged 40-49 years in good health. CDR3 bases: TGTGCCAGCAGCGTAGGACAGGGTTCCGATACGCAGTATTTT. It translates to CASSVGQGSDTQYF.